This T cell receptor (beta chain) appears in the sequencing data of a study of monozygotic twins with inflammatory bowel disease. There are 17 residues in the CDR3. Per the germline V gene, CDR1 is PRHDT and CDR2 is FYEKMQ (reference sequence). For every sample, eight separate reactions were used to make cDNA. Via template switching, UMIs carrying a 6-nucleotide sample barcode were introduced. One entry per CDR3 protein, without DNA, is what TCRdb gives after re-calling the 5' RACE reads. The table lists nearly 450,000 distinct CDR3 sequences, with approximately 2.4% in the top ten. The chain uses TRBV13 and TRBJ2-7; TCRdb outputs TRBD1, but without DNA this stays unchecked. Sequenced material: blood. This sequence originates from a human donor with ulcerative colitis or Crohn's disease, or a healthy co-twin of an affected twin (not recorded which). CDR3 residues: CASSPPFSGQHSYEQYF.